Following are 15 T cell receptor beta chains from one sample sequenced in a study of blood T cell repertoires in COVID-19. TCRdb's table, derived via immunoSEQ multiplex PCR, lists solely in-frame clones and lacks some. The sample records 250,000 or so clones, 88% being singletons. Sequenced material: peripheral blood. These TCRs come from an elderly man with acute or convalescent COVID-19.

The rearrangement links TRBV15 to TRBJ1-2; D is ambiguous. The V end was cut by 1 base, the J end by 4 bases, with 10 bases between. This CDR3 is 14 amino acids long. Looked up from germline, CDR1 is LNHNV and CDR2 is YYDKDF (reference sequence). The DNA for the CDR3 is TGTGCCACCAGCAGAGCGAAAGGGAGCTATGGCTACACCTTC. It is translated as CATSRAKGSYGYTF.

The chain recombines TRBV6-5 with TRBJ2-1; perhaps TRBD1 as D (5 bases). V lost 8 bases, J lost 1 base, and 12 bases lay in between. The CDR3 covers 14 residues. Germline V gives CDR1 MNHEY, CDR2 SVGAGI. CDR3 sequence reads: CASSQGTSYNEQFF. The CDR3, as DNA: TGTGCCAGCTCGCAGGGAACTTCCTACAATGAGCAGTTCTTC.

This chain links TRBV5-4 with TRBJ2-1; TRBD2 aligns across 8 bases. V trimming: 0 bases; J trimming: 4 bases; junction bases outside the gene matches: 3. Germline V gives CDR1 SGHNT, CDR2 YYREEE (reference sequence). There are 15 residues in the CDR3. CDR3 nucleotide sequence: TGTGCCAGCAGCTTGGAACTAGCGGCATACAATGAGCAGTTCTTC. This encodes CASSLELAAYNEQFF.

CDR3 bases: TGTGCCAGCACGGTTAATAGCGGGGATGAGCAGTTCTTC. Translation gives CASTVNSGDEQFF. The J gene is TRBJ2-1, the V gene TRBV9; the match to TRBD2 covers 8 bases. The CDR3 runs 13 residues. Germline trimming cut 6 bases from V and 8 bases from J; bases unmatched to any gene: 7. Germline CDR1 and CDR2: SGDLS and YYNGEE. Full variable domain (remainder filled in from reference TRBV9 and TRBJ2-1): DSGVTQTPKHLITATGQRVTLRCSPRSGDLSVYWYQQSLDQGLQFLIQYYNGEERAKGNILERFSAQQFPDLHSELNLSSLELGDSALYFCASTVNSGDEQFFGPGTRLTVL.

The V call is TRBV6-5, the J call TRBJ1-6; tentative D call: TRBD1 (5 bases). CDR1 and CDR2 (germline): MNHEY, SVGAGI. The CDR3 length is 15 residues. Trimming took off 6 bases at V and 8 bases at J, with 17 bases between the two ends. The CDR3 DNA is TGTGCCAGCAGCCCACCCGGGGGACTTCATTCACCCCTCCACTTT. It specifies CASSPPGGLHSPLHF.

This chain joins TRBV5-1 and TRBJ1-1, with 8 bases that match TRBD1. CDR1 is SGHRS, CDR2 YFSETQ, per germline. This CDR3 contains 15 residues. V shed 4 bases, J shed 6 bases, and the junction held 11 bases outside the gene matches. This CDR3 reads CASSDTGTGLSEAFF. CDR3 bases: TGCGCCAGCAGCGATACCGGGACAGGTCTTTCTGAAGCTTTCTTT.

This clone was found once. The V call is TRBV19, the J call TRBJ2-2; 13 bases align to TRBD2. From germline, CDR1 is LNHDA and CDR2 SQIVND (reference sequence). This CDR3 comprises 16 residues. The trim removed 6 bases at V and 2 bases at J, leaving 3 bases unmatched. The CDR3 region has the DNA TGTGCCAGTAGGGCGGGACTAGCGGGAAACACCGGGGAGCTGTTTTTT. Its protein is CASRAGLAGNTGELFF.

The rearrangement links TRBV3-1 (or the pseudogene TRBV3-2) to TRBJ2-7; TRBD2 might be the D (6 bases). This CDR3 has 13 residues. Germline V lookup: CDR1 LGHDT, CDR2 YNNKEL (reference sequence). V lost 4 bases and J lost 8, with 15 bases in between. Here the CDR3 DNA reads TGTGCCAGCAGCCCAGGGACTCCGGGAAAGCAGTACTTC. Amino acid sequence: CASSPGTPGKQYF.

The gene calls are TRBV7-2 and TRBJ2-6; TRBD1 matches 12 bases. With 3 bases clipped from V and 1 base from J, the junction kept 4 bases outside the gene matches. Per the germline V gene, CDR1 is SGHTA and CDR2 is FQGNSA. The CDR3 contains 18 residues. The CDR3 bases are TGTGCCAGCAGCTTGGGGACAGGGGGCGGGTCTGGGGCCAACGTCCTGACTTTC. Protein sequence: CASSLGTGGGSGANVLTF.

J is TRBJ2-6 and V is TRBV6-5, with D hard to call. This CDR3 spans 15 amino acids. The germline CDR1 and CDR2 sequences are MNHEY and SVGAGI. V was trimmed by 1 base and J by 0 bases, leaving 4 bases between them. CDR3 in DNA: TGTGCCAGCAGTTACTATTACTCTGGGGCCAACGTCCTGACTTTC. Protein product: CASSYYYSGANVLTF.

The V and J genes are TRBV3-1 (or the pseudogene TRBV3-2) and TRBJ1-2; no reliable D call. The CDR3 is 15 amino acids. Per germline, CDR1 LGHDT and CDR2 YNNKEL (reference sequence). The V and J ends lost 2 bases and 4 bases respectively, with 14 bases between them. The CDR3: CASSQLDLPSYGYTF. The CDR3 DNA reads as TGTGCCAGCAGCCAACTAGACCTCCCCTCCTATGGCTACACCTTC.

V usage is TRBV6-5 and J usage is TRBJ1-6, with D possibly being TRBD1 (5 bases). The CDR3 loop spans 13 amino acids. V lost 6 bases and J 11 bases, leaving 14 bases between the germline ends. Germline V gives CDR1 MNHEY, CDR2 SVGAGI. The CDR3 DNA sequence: TGTGCCAGCAGCAGGGACTGGGGAGCACCCCTCCACTTT. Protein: CASSRDWGAPLHF.

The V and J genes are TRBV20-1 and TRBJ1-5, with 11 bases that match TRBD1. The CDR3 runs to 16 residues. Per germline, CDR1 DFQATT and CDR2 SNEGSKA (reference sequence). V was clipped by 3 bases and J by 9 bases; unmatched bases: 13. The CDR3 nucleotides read TGCAGTGCTAGTAGTGATTGGACAGGGGGCGGAGTGCCCCAGCATTTT. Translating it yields CSASSDWTGGGVPQHF.

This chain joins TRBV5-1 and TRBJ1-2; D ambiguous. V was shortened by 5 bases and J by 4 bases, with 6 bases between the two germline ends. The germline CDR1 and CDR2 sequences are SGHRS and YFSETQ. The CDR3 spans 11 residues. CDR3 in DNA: TGCGCCAGCAGGGGAGCCTATGGCTACACCTTC. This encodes CASRGAYGYTF.

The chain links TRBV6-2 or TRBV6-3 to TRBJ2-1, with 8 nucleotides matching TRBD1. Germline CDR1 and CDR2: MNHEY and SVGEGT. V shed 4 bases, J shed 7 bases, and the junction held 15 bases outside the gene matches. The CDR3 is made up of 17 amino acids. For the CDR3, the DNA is TGTGCCAGCAGTTCGGACAGGGACGTTGGGAAAACGAATGAGCAGTTCTTC. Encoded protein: CASSSDRDVGKTNEQFF.